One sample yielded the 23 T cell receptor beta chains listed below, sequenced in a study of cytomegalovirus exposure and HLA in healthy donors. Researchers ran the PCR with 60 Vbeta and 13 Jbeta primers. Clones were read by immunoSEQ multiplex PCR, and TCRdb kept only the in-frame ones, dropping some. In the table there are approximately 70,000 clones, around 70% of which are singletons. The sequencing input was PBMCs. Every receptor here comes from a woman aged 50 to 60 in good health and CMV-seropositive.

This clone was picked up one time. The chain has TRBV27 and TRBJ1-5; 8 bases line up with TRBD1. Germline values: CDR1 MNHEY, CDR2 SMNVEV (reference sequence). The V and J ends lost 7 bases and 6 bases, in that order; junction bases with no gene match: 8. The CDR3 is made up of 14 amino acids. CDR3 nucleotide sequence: TGTGCCAGCAAGCTCGGACAGGGTGGTCAGCCCCAGCATTTT. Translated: CASKLGQGGQPQHF.

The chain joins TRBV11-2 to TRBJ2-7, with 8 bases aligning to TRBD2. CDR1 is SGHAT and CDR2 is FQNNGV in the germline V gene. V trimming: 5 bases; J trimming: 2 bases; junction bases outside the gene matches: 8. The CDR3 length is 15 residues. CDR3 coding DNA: TGTGCCAGCAGCCCCAGAGCGGGGGCAACCTACGAGCAGTACTTC. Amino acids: CASSPRAGATYEQYF.

The CDR3 region is CASIFGGSNQPQHF. In nucleotides, the CDR3 is TGTGCCAGCATCTTCGGGGGTAGCAATCAGCCCCAGCATTTT. The chain uses TRBV28 and TRBJ1-5; D perhaps matches TRBD1 (5 bases). V was clipped by 7 bases and J by 0 bases, with 10 bases between them. Germline V gene lookup returns CDR1 MDHEN and CDR2 SYDVKM. The CDR3 is made up of 14 amino acids.

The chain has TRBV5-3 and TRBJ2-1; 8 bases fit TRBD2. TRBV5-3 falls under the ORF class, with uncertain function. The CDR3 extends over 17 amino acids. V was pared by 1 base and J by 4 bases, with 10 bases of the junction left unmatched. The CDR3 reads CARSLWVELAAYNEQFF. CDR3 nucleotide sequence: TGTGCCAGAAGCTTGTGGGTGGAACTAGCGGCTTACAATGAGCAGTTCTTC.

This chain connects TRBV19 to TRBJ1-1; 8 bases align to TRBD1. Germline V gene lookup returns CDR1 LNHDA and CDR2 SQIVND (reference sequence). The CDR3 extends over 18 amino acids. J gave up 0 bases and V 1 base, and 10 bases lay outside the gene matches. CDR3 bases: TGTGCCAGTAGTATAGGGGACAGGAGAACCCGACTGAACACTGAAGCTTTCTTT. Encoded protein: CASSIGDRRTRLNTEAFF.

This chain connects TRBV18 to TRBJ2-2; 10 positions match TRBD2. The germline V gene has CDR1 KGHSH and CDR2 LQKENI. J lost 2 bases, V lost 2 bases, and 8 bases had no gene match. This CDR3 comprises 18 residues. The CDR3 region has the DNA TGTGCCAGCTCACCAGGGCTAGCGGGAGTCCAAAACACCGGGGAGCTGTTTTTT. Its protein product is CASSPGLAGVQNTGELFF.

CDR3 in amino acids: CASSKPGSTDTQYF. Here the CDR3 DNA reads TGTGCCAGCAGTAAACCGGGGAGCACAGATACGCAGTATTTT. The chain recombines TRBV27 with TRBJ2-3; D perhaps matches TRBD2 (5 bases). CDR3 length: 14 residues. The V end lost 5 bases, the J end lost 0 bases, and 9 bases lay between the germline ends. Germline CDR1 and CDR2: MNHEY and SMNVEV (reference sequence).

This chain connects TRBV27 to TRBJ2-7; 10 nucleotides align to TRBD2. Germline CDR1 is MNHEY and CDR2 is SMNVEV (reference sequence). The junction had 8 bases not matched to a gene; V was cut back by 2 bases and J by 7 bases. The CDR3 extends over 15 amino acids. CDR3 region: CASSLSGRAPGEQYF. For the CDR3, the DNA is TGTGCCAGCAGTTTAAGCGGGAGGGCCCCTGGGGAGCAGTACTTC.

CDR3 DNA: TGTGCCAGCAGCCAGACAGGGAGCAATCAGCCCCAGCATTTT. It codes for CASSQTGSNQPQHF. V is TRBV27 and J is TRBJ1-5; TRBD1 agrees at 7 bases. The ends lost 6 bases at V and 1 base at J; junction bases unmatched: 3. Germline CDR1 is MNHEY and CDR2 is SMNVEV (reference sequence). This CDR3 contains 14 residues.

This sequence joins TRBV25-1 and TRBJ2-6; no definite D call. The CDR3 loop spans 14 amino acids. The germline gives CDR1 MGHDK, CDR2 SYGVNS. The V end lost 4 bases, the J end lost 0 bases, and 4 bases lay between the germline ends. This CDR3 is CASSASSGANVLTF. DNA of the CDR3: TGTGCCAGCAGTGCGAGCTCTGGGGCCAACGTCCTGACTTTC.

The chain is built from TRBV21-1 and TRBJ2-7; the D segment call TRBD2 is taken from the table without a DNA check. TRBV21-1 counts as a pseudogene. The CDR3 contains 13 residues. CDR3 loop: CASSKLSFSEQYF. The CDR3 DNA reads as TGTGCCAGCAGCAAACTTTCTTTCTCCGAGCAGTACTTC.

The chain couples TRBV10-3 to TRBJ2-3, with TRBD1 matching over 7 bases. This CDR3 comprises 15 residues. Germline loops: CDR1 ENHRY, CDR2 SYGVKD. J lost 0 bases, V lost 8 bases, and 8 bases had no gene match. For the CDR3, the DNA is TGTGCCATCGGCCCCGGGACAGCGAGCACAGATACGCAGTATTTT. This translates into CAIGPGTASTDTQYF.

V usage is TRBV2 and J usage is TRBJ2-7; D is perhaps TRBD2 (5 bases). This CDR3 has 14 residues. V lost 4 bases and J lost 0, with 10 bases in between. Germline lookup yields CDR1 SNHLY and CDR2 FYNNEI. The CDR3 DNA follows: TGTGCCAGCAGTGTGGGAGACGTCTCCTACGAGCAGTACTTC. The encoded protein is CASSVGDVSYEQYF.

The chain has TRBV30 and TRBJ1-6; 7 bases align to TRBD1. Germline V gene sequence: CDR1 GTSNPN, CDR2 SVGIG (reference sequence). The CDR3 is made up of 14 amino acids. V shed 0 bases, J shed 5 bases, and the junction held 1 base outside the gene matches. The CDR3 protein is CAWSVTGDNSPLHF. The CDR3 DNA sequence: TGTGCCTGGAGTGTTACAGGGGATAATTCACCCCTCCACTTT.

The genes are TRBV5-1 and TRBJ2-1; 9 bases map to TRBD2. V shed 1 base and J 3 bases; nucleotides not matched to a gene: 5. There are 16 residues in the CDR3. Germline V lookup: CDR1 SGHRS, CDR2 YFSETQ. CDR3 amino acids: CASSLRPSGVYNEQFF. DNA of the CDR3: TGCGCCAGCAGCTTGCGTCCTAGCGGGGTCTACAATGAGCAGTTCTTC.

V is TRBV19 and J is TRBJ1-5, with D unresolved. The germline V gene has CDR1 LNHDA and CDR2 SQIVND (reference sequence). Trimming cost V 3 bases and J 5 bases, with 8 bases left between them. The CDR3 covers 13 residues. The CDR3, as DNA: TGTGCCAGTAGTATGGTTGTAGATCAGCCCCAGCATTTT. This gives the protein CASSMVVDQPQHF.

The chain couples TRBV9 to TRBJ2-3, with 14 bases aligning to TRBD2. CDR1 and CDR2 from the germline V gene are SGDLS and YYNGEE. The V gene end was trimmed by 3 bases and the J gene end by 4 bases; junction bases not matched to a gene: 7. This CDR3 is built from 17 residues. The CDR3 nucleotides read TGTGCCAGCAGCGCCGGGACTAGCGGGAGTATCGCAGATACGCAGTATTTT. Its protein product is CASSAGTSGSIADTQYF. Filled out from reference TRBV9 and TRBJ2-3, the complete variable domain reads DSGVTQTPKHLITATGQRVTLRCSPRSGDLSVYWYQQSLDQGLQFLIQYYNGEERAKGNILERFSAQQFPDLHSELNLSSLELGDSALYFCASSAGTSGSIADTQYFGPGTRLTVL.

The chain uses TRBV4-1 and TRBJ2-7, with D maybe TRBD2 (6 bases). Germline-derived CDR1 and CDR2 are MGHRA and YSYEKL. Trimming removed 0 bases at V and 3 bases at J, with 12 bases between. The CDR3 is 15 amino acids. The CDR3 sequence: CASSQDIAANYEQYF. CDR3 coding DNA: TGCGCCAGCAGCCAAGATATAGCGGCAAACTACGAGCAGTACTTC.

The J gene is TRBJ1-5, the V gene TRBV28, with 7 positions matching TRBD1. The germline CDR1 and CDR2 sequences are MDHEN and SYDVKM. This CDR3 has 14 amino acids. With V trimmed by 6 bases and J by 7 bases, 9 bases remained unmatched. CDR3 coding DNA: TGTGCCAGCAGCCACCGACAGGGCGGGCAGCCCCAGCATTTT. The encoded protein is CASSHRQGGQPQHF.

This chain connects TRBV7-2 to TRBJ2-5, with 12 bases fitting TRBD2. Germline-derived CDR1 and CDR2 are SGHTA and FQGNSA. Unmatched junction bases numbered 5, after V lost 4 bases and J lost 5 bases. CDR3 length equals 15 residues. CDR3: CASSSSGRARETQYF. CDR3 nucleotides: TGTGCCAGCAGCTCTAGCGGGAGGGCACGGGAGACCCAGTACTTC.

The CDR3 sequence is CASSLALNRGGRGTDTQYF. The CDR3 coding sequence is TGTGCCAGCAGCTTAGCGCTGAACAGGGGCGGTCGGGGCACAGATACGCAGTATTTT. The chain recombines TRBV7-2 with TRBJ2-3; 7 bases are a match to TRBD1. Germline values: CDR1 SGHTA, CDR2 FQGNSA. This CDR3 has 19 amino acids. Trimming removed 0 bases from V and 1 base from J; junction bases left unmatched: 13.

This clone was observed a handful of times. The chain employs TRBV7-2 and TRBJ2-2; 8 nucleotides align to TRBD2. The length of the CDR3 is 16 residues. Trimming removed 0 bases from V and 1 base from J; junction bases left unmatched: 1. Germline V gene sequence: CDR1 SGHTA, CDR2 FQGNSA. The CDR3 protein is CASSLALAENTGELFF. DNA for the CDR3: TGTGCCAGCAGCTTAGCACTAGCGGAGAACACCGGGGAGCTGTTTTTT.

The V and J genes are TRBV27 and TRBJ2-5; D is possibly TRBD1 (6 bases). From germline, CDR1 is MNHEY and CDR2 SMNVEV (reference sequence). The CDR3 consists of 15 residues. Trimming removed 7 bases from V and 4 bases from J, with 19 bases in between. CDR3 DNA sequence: TGTGCCAGCAAAGGGGGTCCCACTGGGGTAGAGACCCAGTACTTC. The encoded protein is CASKGGPTGVETQYF.